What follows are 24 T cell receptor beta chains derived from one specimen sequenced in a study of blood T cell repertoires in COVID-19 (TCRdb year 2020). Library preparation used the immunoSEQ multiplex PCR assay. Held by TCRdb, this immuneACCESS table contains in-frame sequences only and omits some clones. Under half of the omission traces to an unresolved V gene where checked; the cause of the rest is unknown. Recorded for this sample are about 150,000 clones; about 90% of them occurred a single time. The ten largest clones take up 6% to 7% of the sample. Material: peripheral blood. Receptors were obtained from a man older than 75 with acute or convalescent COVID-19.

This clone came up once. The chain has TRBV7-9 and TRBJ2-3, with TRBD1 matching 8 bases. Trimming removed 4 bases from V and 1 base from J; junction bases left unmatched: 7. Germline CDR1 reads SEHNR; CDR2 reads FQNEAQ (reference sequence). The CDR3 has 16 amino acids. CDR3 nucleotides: TGTGCCAGCAGCTCCACAGGGGGAGGAGGCACAGATACGCAGTATTTT. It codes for CASSSTGGGGTDTQYF.

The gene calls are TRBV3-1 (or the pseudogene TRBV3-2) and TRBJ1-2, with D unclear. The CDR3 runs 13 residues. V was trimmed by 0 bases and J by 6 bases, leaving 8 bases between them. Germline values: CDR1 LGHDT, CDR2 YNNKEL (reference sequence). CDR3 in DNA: TGTGCCAGCAGCCAAGAGGCCAGGAATGGCTACACCTTC. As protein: CASSQEARNGYTF.

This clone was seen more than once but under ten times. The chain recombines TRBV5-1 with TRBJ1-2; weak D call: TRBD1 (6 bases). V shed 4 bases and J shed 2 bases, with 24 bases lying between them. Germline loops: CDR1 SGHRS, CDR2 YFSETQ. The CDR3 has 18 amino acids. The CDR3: CASSPNYRDGPPNYGYTF. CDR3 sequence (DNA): TGCGCCAGCAGCCCAAACTACAGGGATGGTCCGCCGAACTATGGCTACACCTTC.

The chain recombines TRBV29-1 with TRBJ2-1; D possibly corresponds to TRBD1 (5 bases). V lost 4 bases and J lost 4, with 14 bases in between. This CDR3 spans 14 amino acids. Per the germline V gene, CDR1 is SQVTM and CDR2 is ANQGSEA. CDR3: CSVGTLSQYNEQFF. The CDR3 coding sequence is TGCAGCGTTGGGACACTTTCTCAATACAATGAGCAGTTCTTC.

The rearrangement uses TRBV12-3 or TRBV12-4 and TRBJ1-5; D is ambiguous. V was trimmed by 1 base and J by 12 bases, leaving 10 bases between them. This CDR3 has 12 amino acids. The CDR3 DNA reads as TGTGCCAGCAGTTTAGGGCAGAACCTCCAGCATTTT. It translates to CASSLGQNLQHF.

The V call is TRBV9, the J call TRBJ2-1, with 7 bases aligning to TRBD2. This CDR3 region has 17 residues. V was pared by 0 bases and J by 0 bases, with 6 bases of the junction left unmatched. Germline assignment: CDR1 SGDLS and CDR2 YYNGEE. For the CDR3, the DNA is TGTGCCAGCAGCGTAGTGGGTGGCGGGGGCTCCTACAATGAGCAGTTCTTC. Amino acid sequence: CASSVVGGGGSYNEQFF.

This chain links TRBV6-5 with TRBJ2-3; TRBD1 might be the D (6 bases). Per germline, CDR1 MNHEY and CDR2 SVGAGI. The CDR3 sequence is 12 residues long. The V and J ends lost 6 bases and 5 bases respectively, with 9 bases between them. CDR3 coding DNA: TGTGCCAGCAGCAGCAGGGGAGATACGCAGTATTTT. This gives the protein CASSSRGDTQYF.

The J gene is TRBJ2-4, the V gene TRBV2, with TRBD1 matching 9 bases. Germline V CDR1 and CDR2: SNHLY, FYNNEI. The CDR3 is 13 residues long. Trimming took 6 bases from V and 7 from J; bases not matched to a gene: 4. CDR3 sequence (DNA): TGTGCCAGCAGGTGGGACAGGGACAACATTCAGTACTTC. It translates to CASRWDRDNIQYF.

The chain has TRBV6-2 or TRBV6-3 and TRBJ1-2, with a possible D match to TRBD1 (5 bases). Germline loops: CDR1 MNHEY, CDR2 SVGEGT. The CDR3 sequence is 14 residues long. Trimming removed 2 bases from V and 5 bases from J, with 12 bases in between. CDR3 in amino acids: CASSYDSSFYGYTF. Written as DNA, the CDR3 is TGTGCCAGCAGTTACGACAGCAGCTTTTATGGCTACACCTTC.

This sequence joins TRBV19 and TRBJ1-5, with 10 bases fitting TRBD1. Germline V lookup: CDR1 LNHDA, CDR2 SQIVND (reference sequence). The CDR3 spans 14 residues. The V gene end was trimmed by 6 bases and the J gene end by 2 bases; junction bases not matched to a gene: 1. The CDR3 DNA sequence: TGTGCCAGTAGCGGACAGGGGGGCAATCAGCCCCAGCATTTT. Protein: CASSGQGGNQPQHF. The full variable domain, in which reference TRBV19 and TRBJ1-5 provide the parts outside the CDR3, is DGGITQSPKYLFRKEGQNVTLSCEQNLNHDAMYWYRQDPGQGLRLIYYSQIVNDFQKGDIAEGYSVSREKKESFPLTVTSAQKNPTAFYLCASSGQGGNQPQHFGDGTRLSIL.

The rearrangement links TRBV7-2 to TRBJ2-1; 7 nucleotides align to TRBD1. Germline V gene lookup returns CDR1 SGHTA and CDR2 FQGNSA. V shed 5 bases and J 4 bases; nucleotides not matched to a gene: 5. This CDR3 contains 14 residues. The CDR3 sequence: CASSTTGSYNEQFF. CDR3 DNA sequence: TGTGCCAGCAGCACGACAGGGAGTTACAATGAGCAGTTCTTC.

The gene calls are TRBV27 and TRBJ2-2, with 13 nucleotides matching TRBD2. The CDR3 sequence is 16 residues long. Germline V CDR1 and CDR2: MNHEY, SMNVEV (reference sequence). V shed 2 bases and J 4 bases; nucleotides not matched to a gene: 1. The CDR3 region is CASSLTSGRGTGELFF. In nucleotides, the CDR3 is TGTGCCAGCAGTTTAACTAGCGGGAGGGGCACCGGGGAGCTGTTTTTT.

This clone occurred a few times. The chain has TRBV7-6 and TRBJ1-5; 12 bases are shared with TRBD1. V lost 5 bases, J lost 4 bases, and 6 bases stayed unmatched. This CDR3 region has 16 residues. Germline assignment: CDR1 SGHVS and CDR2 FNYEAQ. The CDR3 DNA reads TGTGCCAGCAGCCCCGGGACAGGGGGCGCAAATCAGCCCCAGCATTTT. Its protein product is CASSPGTGGANQPQHF.

Here the CDR3 reads CASSGSGSGGGADTQYF. In DNA form, the CDR3 reads TGTGCCAGCAGCGGTAGCGGCAGCGGAGGAGGGGCAGATACGCAGTATTTT. This chain connects TRBV9 to TRBJ2-3, with TRBD2 as a possible D gene (6 bases). CDR3 length: 17 amino acids. Per germline, CDR1 SGDLS and CDR2 YYNGEE. Deletions cut 3 bases from V and 4 bases from J, with 21 bases between.

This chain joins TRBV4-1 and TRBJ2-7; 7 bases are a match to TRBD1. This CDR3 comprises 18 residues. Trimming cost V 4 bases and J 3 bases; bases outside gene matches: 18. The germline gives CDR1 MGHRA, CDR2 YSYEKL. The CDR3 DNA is TGCGCCAGCAGCCGGGTCTGGTCCGGGACAGCGTCTGTCTACGAGCAGTACTTC. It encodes CASSRVWSGTASVYEQYF.

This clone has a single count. The CDR3 region is CASSLGQGAVAGELFF. The CDR3 DNA reads as TGTGCCAGCAGCTTGGGTCAGGGGGCGGTCGCCGGGGAGCTGTTTTTT. The chain links TRBV5-4 to TRBJ2-2; 8 bases are shared with TRBD1. Germline V CDR1 and CDR2: SGHNT, YYREEE (reference sequence). V gave up 0 bases and J gave up 6 bases; unmatched junction bases: 7. This CDR3 has 16 amino acids. The variable domain in full, completed from reference TRBV5-4 and TRBJ2-2, reads ETGVTQSPTHLIKTRGQQVTLRCSSQSGHNTVSWYQQALGQGPQFIFQYYREEENGRGNFPPRFSGLQFPNYSSELNVNALELDDSALYLCASSLGQGAVAGELFFGEGSRLTVL.

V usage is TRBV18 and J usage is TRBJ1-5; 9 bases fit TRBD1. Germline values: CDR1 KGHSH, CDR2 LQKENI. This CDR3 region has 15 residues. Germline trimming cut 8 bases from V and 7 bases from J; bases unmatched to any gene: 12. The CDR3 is CASPRRDRDRQPQHF. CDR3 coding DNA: TGTGCCAGCCCGCGCCGGGACAGGGATAGGCAGCCCCAGCATTTT.

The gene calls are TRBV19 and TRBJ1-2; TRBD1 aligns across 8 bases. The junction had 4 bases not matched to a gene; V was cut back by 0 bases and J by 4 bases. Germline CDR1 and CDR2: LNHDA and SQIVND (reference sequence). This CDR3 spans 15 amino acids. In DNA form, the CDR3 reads TGTGCCAGTAGTATAGATGCGGACAGGGTCTATGGCTACACCTTC. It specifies CASSIDADRVYGYTF.

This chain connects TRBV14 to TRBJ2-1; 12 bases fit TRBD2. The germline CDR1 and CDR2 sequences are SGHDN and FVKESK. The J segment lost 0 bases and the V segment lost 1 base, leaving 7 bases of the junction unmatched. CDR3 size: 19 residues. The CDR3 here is CASSQVGTSGFSSYNEQFF. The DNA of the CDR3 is TGTGCCAGCAGCCAAGTTGGGACTAGCGGGTTTAGCTCCTACAATGAGCAGTTCTTC.

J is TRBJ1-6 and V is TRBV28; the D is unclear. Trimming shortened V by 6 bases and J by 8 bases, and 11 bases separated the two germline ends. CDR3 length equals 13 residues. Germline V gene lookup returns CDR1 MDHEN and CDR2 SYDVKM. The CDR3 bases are TGTGCCAGCAGGCCCCGGGAAGATTCACCCCTCCACTTT. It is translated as CASRPREDSPLHF.

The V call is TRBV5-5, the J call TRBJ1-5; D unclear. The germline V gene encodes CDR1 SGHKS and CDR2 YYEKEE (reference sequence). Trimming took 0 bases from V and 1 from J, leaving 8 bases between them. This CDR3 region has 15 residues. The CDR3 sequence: CASSLVPGSNQPQHF. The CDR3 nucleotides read TGTGCCAGCAGCTTGGTACCGGGGAGCAATCAGCCCCAGCATTTT.

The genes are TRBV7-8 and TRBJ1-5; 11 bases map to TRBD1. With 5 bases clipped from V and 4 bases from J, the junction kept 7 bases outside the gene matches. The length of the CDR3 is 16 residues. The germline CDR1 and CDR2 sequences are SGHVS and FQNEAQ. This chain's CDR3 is CASSRGQGARNQPQHF. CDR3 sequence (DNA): TGTGCCAGCAGCAGAGGACAGGGGGCGAGGAATCAGCCCCAGCATTTT.

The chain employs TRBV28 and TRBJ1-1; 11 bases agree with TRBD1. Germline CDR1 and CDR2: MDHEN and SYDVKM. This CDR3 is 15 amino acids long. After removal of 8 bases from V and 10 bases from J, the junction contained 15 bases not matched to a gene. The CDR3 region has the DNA TGTGCCAGCCTCACCGGGACAGGGGGTTGGTTCGGAGCTTTCTTT. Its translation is CASLTGTGGWFGAFF.

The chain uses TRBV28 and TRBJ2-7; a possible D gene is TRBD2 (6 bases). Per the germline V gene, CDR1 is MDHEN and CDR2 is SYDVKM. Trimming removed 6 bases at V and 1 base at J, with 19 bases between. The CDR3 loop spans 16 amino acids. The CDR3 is CASSSHKVAVSYEQYF. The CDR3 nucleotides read TGTGCCAGCAGCAGTCACAAAGTAGCGGTTTCCTACGAGCAGTACTTC.